The rows below give T cell receptor beta chains drawn from one sample of a study of cytomegalovirus exposure and HLA in healthy donors. Sequencing used immunoSEQ multiplex PCR; TCRdb keeps in-frame clones, though not all of them. Among some 120,000 clones listed, around 90% were seen once. The sample comprised PBMCs. The source is a woman aged 18-29 years in good health and CMV-seronegative. The CDR3 runs from the conserved cysteine through the conserved F or W. Each record gives: CDR3 DNA, CDR3 protein, V gene, J gene, D gene, clone size. The D gene is left open where the match is weak. Clone size is stated in some rows and not others, as once, few, many or a class when expanded.

TGTGCCAGCAGTTTCTTAGCCAGGGGGGCTAACTATGGCTACACCTTC	CASSFLARGANYGYTF	TRBV28	TRBJ1-2	TRBD1	-
TGTGCCAGCCCCTCATTGCGGACCCAGTACTTC	CASPSLRTQYF	TRBV27	TRBJ2-5	-	-
TGTGCCAGCAGTTTCGGGGGAGTGGATAATTCACCCCTCCACTTT	CASSFGGVDNSPLHF	TRBV28	TRBJ1-6	-	-
TGTGCCTGGAGCCCGCCGGACTACTCCTACGAGCAGTACTTC	CAWSPPDYSYEQYF	TRBV30	TRBJ2-7	-	-
TGTGCCAGCAGCGTGTGGAACGGTGCGGGGCGCACAGATACGCAGTATTTT	CASSVWNGAGRTDTQYF	TRBV9	TRBJ2-3	-	-
TGTGCCAGCAGCGCGGTATACAATGAGCAGTTCTTC	CASSAVYNEQFF	TRBV13	TRBJ2-1	-	-
TGTGCCAGCAGCACGGGACAGTTCTCTGGAAACACCATATATTTT	CASSTGQFSGNTIYF	TRBV2	TRBJ1-3	TRBD1	-
TGTGCCAGCAGCTTAGACAGGTACTCCTATGGCTACACCTTC	CASSLDRYSYGYTF	TRBV11-2	TRBJ1-2	-	-
TGTGCCAGCCTTTCCAGGCAGGGGACGAACACTGAAGCTTTCTTT	CASLSRQGTNTEAFF	TRBV6-5	TRBJ1-1	-	-
TGTGCCAGCAGCTTAGATTCCCCAGGGAAGATGTTTTTT	CASSLDSPGKMFF	TRBV11-2	TRBJ1-4	-	-
TGTGCCAGCAGCTCTAGCGGGAGGAGTTTCGGTGAGCAGTTCTTC	CASSSSGRSFGEQFF	TRBV11-2	TRBJ2-1	TRBD2	-
TGTGCCAGCAGCCAAGGAGAAGCGGGAGGGGGCAAGGAGACCCAGTACTTC	CASSQGEAGGGKETQYF	TRBV4-2	TRBJ2-5	TRBD2	-
TGTGCCAGCAGGGCCCTGGAGGGCCGGAACACTGAAGCTTTCTTT	CASRALEGRNTEAFF	TRBV6-5	TRBJ1-1	-	-
TGTGCCAGCAGCTTAACCGGGACAGGGAAAGTTGAAGCTTTCTTT	CASSLTGTGKVEAFF	TRBV5-5	TRBJ1-1	TRBD1	-
TGTGCCAGCAGATCACAGTTCTCTGGAAACACCATATATTTT	CASRSQFSGNTIYF	TRBV6-5	TRBJ1-3	-	-
TGTGCCAGCAGTACTGACAGGGGAGCTGGAAACACCATATATTTT	CASSTDRGAGNTIYF	TRBV5-4	TRBJ1-3	TRBD1	-
TGTGCCAGCAGCAAGGGGGCAGGACTGGAGAAGCAGCAGTACTTC	CASSKGAGLEKQQYF	TRBV7-8	TRBJ2-7	TRBD1	-
TGCGCCAGCAGCTTAAGCGGCACGGGTGGCTACACCTTC	CASSLSGTGGYTF	TRBV4-3	TRBJ1-2	-	-
TGTGCCAGCAGCTTAAGACTTCGGATCCACTCTGGAAACACCATATATTTT	CASSLRLRIHSGNTIYF	TRBV13	TRBJ1-3	-	-
TGCGCCAGCAGTGAACAGGGGTGGTCCTACGAGCAGTACTTC	CASSEQGWSYEQYF	TRBV10-2	TRBJ2-7	TRBD1	-
TGCGCCAGCACCCTGACAGGGGGATATGGCTACACCTTC	CASTLTGGYGYTF	TRBV5-1	TRBJ1-2	TRBD1	-
TGCGCCAGCAGCACAGGGACTAGCGGGAGCTCCTACGAGCAGTACTTC	CASSTGTSGSSYEQYF	TRBV5-1	TRBJ2-7	TRBD2	-
TGCAGCGTTGAATTCAGGAACACAGATACGCAGTATTTT	CSVEFRNTDTQYF	TRBV29-1	TRBJ2-3	-	-
TGTGCCAGCAGCAGGTCCCGGGACAGGGAGAGGGACACTGAAGCTTTCTTT	CASSRSRDRERDTEAFF	TRBV21-1	TRBJ1-1	-	-
TGTGCCAGCAGCCGTTTTCCGGCGTCTAGCGGGAAATACAATGAGCAGTTCTTC	CASSRFPASSGKYNEQFF	TRBV7-2	TRBJ2-1	TRBD2	-
TGTGCCAGCAGCAAGACAGGGGGGAATGAAAAACTGTTTTTT	CASSKTGGNEKLFF	TRBV13	TRBJ1-4	TRBD1	few
TGTGCCAGCAGCCCGGGGGGGGGCGGCGAGCAGTACTTC	CASSPGGGGEQYF	TRBV7-9	TRBJ2-7	TRBD2	-
TGTGCCAGCACCCTAGCGGGAGGCCAGGAGCAGTTCTTC	CASTLAGGQEQFF	TRBV7-9	TRBJ2-1	TRBD2	once
TGTGCCAGTTCGTCCGGGACAGCTAATGAAAAACTGTTTTTT	CASSSGTANEKLFF	TRBV19	TRBJ1-4	TRBD1	-
TGTGCCAGCACCCGAGGAGGGACCGGGGATACGCAGTATTTT	CASTRGGTGDTQYF	TRBV5-6	TRBJ2-3	-	-
TGTGCCAGCAGCGGACAGGGATGGGAGGGCACAGATACGCAGTATTTT	CASSGQGWEGTDTQYF	TRBV4-2	TRBJ2-3	TRBD1	-
TGTGCCAGCAGTTTATTGCAGGTCGGTGACTATGGCTACACCTTC	CASSLLQVGDYGYTF	TRBV28	TRBJ1-2	-	-
TGCGCCAGCAGCTTGGAGATTGCGGGGGGCCACAATGAGCAGTTCTTC	CASSLEIAGGHNEQFF	TRBV5-1	TRBJ2-1	TRBD2	-
TGTGCCAGCAGCGTAGCTCAGGGCCGCTATGGCTACACCTTC	CASSVAQGRYGYTF	TRBV9	TRBJ1-2	-	large
TGTGCCAGCAGCTTAGGATCAAGACCCCAGGGGGATGGCTACACCTTC	CASSLGSRPQGDGYTF	TRBV7-9	TRBJ1-2	TRBD1	-
TGTGCCAGCAGTGAAGACAGGGTGTCCGAAAAACTGTTTTTT	CASSEDRVSEKLFF	TRBV2	TRBJ1-4	-	-
TGTGCCAGCAGCGTAACAGGGATGAACACTGAAGCTTTCTTT	CASSVTGMNTEAFF	TRBV9	TRBJ1-1	-	-
TGTGCCAGCAGTCCCCAGATTCGGAACACTGAAGCTTTCTTT	CASSPQIRNTEAFF	TRBV28	TRBJ1-1	-	-
TGTGCCAGCAGTCCCCCTCGACAGGCGTCAGATGAAAAACTGTTTTTT	CASSPPRQASDEKLFF	TRBV6-6	TRBJ1-4	-	-
TGTGCCAGCAGTACCCAAGGGGGACGGACGCTAGGCTACACCTTC	CASSTQGGRTLGYTF	TRBV27	TRBJ1-2	-	-
TGTGCCAGCAGTGAATTGACCAGCGGGAGTTACAATGAGCAGTTCTTC	CASSELTSGSYNEQFF	TRBV25-1	TRBJ2-1	TRBD2	-
TGCGCCAGCAGCTGGAGAGGTCCCGGGGAGCTGTTTTTT	CASSWRGPGELFF	TRBV5-1	TRBJ2-2	-	-
TGTGCCAGCAGTGGCCGAAACCTTCTATCCTACGAGCAGTACTTC	CASSGRNLLSYEQYF	TRBV6-1	TRBJ2-7	-	-
TGTGCCAGCAGCACGAGAGAGACCCAGTACTTC	CASSTRETQYF	TRBV11-2	TRBJ2-5	-	-
TGTGCCAGCAGTTCTACAGGGGGCCGATCACCCCTCCACTTT	CASSSTGGRSPLHF	TRBV2	TRBJ1-6	TRBD1	-
TGTGCCAGCAGCGTAGATGGCGGGGGTATCCTCGGCGGGGAGCTGTTTTTT	CASSVDGGGILGGELFF	TRBV9	TRBJ2-2	TRBD2	-
TGTGCCACCAGCAGAAGACAGGGTAACACTGAAGCTTTCTTT	CATSRRQGNTEAFF	TRBV15	TRBJ1-1	TRBD1	-
TGTGCCAGCAGTTTGGGGGGCGGGGGTTTGGTTGGCACTGAAGCTTTCTTT	CASSLGGGGLVGTEAFF	TRBV27	TRBJ1-1	-	-